This TCR beta chain was obtained from a study of shared clonotypes between healthy human individuals. Study-level findings and limits: Sequencing depth was predicted to influence how clonotypes are shared among donors. Depth was large, yet rarefaction showed that sorted-subset sequencing was incomplete.

In the case of this clone: Antigen: not known.

Authors' data handling: Junction-only sequences without quality scores came from ImmunoSEQ, so filtering differed. This table comes from immunoSEQ multiplex PCR, and its TCRdb copy is limited to in-frame clones, with some not included. From that table come the V and J calls and clone size; the DNA was used to work out D and trimming. The sample includes about 600,000 clones, roughly 98% of them seen just once. Naive CD8 cells comprised CD45RO-negative, CCR7-positively selected cells, excluding terminally differentiated effector memory CD45RA+ cells. The V gene lost 2 bases and the J gene lost 6 bases, with 17 bases spanning the gap. This CDR3 region has 15 residues. Germline values: CDR1 MNHEY, CDR2 SMNVEV (reference sequence).

The chain joins TRBV27 to TRBJ2-7; D might be TRBD1 (5 bases). Sequencing was carried out using naive CD8+ T cells sorted from blood. The source of this sequence is a man aged 25-45 years in good health. CDR3 bases: TGTGCCAGCAGTTTAACAGGACCCCGACGTCGCGAGCAGTACTTC. The encoded protein is CASSLTGPRRREQYF.